A single sample gave rise to the 13 T cell receptor beta chains below, sequenced in a study of blood T cell repertoires in COVID-19. Assay: immunoSEQ multiplex PCR; the TCRdb copy retains only in-frame clones and omits some. The table lists about 480,000 clones, 88% of them singletons. What was sequenced was peripheral blood. The receptors come from a woman aged 45-59 years with COVID-19, enrolled during active disease.

V is TRBV12-3 or TRBV12-4 and J is TRBJ1-1, with D perhaps TRBD1 (5 bases). The CDR3 is made up of 13 amino acids. Deletions cut 3 bases from V and 3 bases from J, with 8 bases between. The CDR3 DNA reads as TGTGCCAGCAGTTTTTTAGGGGACACTGAAGCTTTCTTT. Encoded protein: CASSFLGDTEAFF.

The rearrangement uses TRBV27 and TRBJ1-6; D is uncertain. The germline CDR1 and CDR2 sequences are MNHEY and SMNVEV (reference sequence). V shed 6 bases and J shed 5 bases, with 11 bases lying between them. This CDR3 region has 14 residues. CDR3 nucleotide sequence: TGTGCCAGCAGGTCTTGGCAGGATAATTCACCCCTCCACTTT. Residues: CASRSWQDNSPLHF.

The CDR3 coding sequence is TGTGCCAGCAGCCGGGACATTAGTTCACCCCTCCACTTT. Its protein product is CASSRDISSPLHF. The V call is TRBV3-1 (or the pseudogene TRBV3-2), the J call TRBJ1-6, with D possibly matching TRBD1 (6 bases). Germline V gives CDR1 LGHDT, CDR2 YNNKEL (reference sequence). Trimming removed 4 bases at V and 9 bases at J, with 10 bases between. The CDR3 has 13 residues.

As regards this clone: The same CDR3 arises from other DNA sequences in this sample as well. The chain joins TRBV20-1 to TRBJ1-1; D unclear. CDR3 length: 11 amino acids. V lost 3 bases and J 2 bases, leaving 4 bases between the germline ends. Germline loops: CDR1 DFQATT, CDR2 SNEGSKA (reference sequence). The CDR3 here is CSASVNTEAFF. The CDR3 DNA is TGCAGTGCTAGCGTTAACACTGAAGCTTTCTTT.

The chain is built from TRBV2 and TRBJ1-4, with no clear D. Trimming left V 3 bases short and J 3 bases short, with 8 bases between. This CDR3 is 14 amino acids long. In germline, CDR1 is SNHLY, CDR2 FYNNEI. The CDR3 spells CASSEVRANEKLFF. In nucleotides, the CDR3 is TGTGCCAGCAGTGAGGTCCGCGCTAATGAAAAACTGTTTTTT.

This chain links TRBV2 with TRBJ1-2; 10 nucleotides agree with TRBD1. The CDR3 contains 13 residues. Germline CDR1 SNHLY, CDR2 FYNNEI. The V segment lost 8 bases and the J segment 3 bases; nucleotides outside the gene matches: 3. CDR3 DNA: TGTGCCAGCGCGGACAGGGGGGACTATGGCTACACCTTC. It specifies CASADRGDYGYTF.

The chain combines TRBV5-6 with TRBJ1-6; 7 bases fit TRBD1. This CDR3 is built from 15 residues. V lost 4 bases to trimming and J lost 7 bases; unmatched junction nucleotides: 8. The germline V gene has CDR1 SGHDT and CDR2 YYEEEE. The CDR3 sequence is CASSPGQAGNSPLHF. The CDR3 DNA reads TGTGCCAGCAGCCCCGGACAGGCGGGGAATTCACCCCTCCACTTT.

V is TRBV5-4 and J is TRBJ2-7; a possible D gene is TRBD2 (6 bases). This CDR3 spans 14 amino acids. The V gene lost 5 bases and the J gene lost 2 bases, with 14 bases spanning the gap. Germline V gives CDR1 SGHNT, CDR2 YYREEE (reference sequence). The CDR3 reads CASRWMGGAYEQYF. The DNA for the CDR3 is TGTGCCAGCAGATGGATGGGGGGTGCCTACGAGCAGTACTTC. The full variable domain, completed using reference TRBV5-4 and TRBJ2-7, is ETGVTQSPTHLIKTRGQQVTLRCSSQSGHNTVSWYQQALGQGPQFIFQYYREEENGRGNFPPRFSGLQFPNYSSELNVNALELDDSALYLCASRWMGGAYEQYFGPGTRLTVT.

The V and J genes are TRBV6-5 and TRBJ1-1; D possibly corresponds to TRBD1 (5 bases). V gave up 9 bases and J gave up 0 bases, with 14 bases separating them. In germline, CDR1 is MNHEY, CDR2 SVGAGI. This CDR3 spans 14 amino acids. The CDR3 loop is CASRQWGLNTEAFF. The CDR3 region has the DNA TGTGCCAGTCGACAGTGGGGTTTGAACACTGAAGCTTTCTTT.

The rearrangement uses TRBV3-1 (or the pseudogene TRBV3-2) and TRBJ1-4; 9 nucleotides agree with TRBD1. This CDR3 is built from 18 residues. Germline lookup yields CDR1 LGHDT and CDR2 YNNKEL (reference sequence). Trimming at V came to 0 bases and at J to 5 bases, leaving 10 bases not matched to a gene. The CDR3: CASSQELSTGTGNEKLFF. In DNA form, the CDR3 reads TGTGCCAGCAGCCAAGAGCTTTCTACCGGGACAGGGAATGAAAAACTGTTTTTT.

This clone was counted between two and nine times. J is TRBJ2-1 and V is TRBV3-1 (or the pseudogene TRBV3-2), with D perhaps matching TRBD1 (5 bases). CDR3 length equals 15 residues. V shed 1 base and J shed 1 base, with 8 bases lying between them. CDR1 and CDR2 from the germline V gene are LGHDT and YNNKEL (reference sequence). This CDR3 is CASSQGGGSYNEQFF. CDR3 DNA sequence: TGTGCCAGCAGCCAAGGGGGCGGTTCCTACAATGAGCAGTTCTTC.

The CDR3: CASSENPDYGYTF. The CDR3 DNA is TGCGCCAGCAGTGAAAATCCGGACTATGGCTACACCTTC. V gene TRBV10-1 combines with J gene TRBJ1-2; no firm D call. Trimming removed 3 bases from V and 3 bases from J, with 8 bases in between. Germline assignment: CDR1 WNHNN and CDR2 SYGVQD (reference sequence). This CDR3 has 13 amino acids.

This clone was picked up one time. The rearrangement uses TRBV5-8 and TRBJ1-3; 8 nucleotides agree with TRBD1. J lost 8 bases, V lost 2 bases, and 3 bases had no gene match. The V gene's germline CDR1 is SGHTS and CDR2 YDEGEE. The length of the CDR3 is 13 residues. Here the CDR3 DNA reads TGTGCCAGCAGCTTTCAGGGGGCACACACCATATATTTT. It specifies CASSFQGAHTIYF.